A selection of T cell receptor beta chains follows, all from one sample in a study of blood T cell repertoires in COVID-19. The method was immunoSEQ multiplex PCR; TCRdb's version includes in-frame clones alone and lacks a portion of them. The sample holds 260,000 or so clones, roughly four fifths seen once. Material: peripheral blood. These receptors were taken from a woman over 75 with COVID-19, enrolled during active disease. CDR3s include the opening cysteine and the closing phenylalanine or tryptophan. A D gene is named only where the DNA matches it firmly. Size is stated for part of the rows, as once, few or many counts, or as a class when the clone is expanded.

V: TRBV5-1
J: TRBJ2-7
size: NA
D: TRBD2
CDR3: CASSFSGEAFEQYF
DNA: TGCGCCAGCAGCTTTAGCGGGGAGGCATTCGAGCAGTACTTC

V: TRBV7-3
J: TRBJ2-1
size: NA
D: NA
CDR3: CASSRRRDDNEQFF
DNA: TGTGCCAGCAGCCGGAGGAGGGACGACAATGAGCAGTTCTTC

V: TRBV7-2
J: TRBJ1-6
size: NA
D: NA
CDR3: CASNSRGSADSPLHF
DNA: TGTGCCAGCAATTCCAGGGGCAGTGCAGATTCACCCCTCCACTTT

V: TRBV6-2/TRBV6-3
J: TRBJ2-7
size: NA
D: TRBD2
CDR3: CASSSGTSGIRGEQYF
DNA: TGTGCCAGCAGTAGCGGGACTAGCGGGATCCGCGGCGAGCAGTACTTC

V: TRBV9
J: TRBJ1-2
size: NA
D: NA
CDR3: CASSVGGGLGGYTF
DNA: TGTGCCAGCAGCGTAGGGGGGGGCCTGGGAGGCTACACCTTC

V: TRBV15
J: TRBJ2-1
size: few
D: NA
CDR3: CATSRDQAAGSDEQFF
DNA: TGTGCCACCAGCAGAGATCAGGCTGCAGGTTCGGATGAGCAGTTCTTC

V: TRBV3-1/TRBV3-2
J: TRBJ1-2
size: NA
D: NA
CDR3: CASSWEGVKAGYTF
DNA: TGTGCCAGCAGTTGGGAAGGGGTTAAGGCTGGCTACACCTTC

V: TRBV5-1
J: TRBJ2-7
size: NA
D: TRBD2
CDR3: CASSLAAGGINEQYF
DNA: TGCGCCAGCAGCTTGGCGGCGGGGGGGATTAACGAGCAGTACTTC

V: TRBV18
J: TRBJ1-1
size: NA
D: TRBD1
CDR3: CASSTRDRGPGTEAFF
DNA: TGTGCCAGCTCAACCCGGGACAGGGGCCCGGGCACTGAAGCTTTCTTT

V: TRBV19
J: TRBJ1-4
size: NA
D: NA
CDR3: CASSRGRQGEKLFF
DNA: TGTGCCAGTAGCCGCGGGCGGCAGGGGGAAAAACTGTTTTTT

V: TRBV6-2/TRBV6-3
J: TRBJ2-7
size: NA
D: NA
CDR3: CASSYRFEQYF
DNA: TGTGCCAGCAGTTATAGATTCGAGCAGTACTTC

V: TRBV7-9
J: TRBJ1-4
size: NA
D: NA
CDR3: CASSWGFNEKLFF
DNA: TGTGCCAGCAGCTGGGGCTTTAATGAAAAACTGTTTTTT

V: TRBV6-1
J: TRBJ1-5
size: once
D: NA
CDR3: CASSERGGQPQHF
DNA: TGTGCCAGCAGTGAACGGGGAGGTCAGCCCCAGCATTTT

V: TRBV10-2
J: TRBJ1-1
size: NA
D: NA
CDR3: CASRFSGSSPAFF
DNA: TGCGCCAGCAGGTTCTCCGGGTCCTCGCCGGCTTTCTTT

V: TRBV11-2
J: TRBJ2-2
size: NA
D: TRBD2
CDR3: CASSKGTGGHTGELFF
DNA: TGTGCCAGCAGCAAAGGCACGGGGGGGCACACCGGGGAGCTGTTTTTT

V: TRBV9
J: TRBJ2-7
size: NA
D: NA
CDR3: CASSSGIYEQYF
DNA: TGTGCCAGCAGCTCCGGGATTTACGAGCAGTACTTC

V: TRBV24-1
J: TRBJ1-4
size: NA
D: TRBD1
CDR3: CATSDLAFGTGYSTNEKLFF
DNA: TGTGCCACCAGTGATTTGGCTTTCGGGACAGGGTATTCAACTAATGAAAAACTGTTTTTT

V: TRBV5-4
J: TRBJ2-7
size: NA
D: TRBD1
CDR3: CASSSAGQDYEQYF
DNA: TGTGCCAGCAGCTCGGCGGGACAGGACTACGAGCAGTACTTC

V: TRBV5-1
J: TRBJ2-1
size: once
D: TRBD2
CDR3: CASSLGGGSYNEQFF
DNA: TGCGCCAGCAGCTTGGGCGGGGGATCCTACAATGAGCAGTTCTTC

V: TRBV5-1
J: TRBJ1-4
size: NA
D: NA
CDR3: CASRREFNEKLFF
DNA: TGCGCCAGCCGACGGGAGTTTAATGAAAAACTGTTTTTT

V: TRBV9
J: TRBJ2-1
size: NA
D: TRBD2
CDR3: CASSPLATSSYNEQFF
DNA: TGTGCCAGCAGCCCACTAGCGACAAGCTCCTACAATGAGCAGTTCTTC

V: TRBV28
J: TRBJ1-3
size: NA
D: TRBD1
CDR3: CASSLWTGTLSGNTIYF
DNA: TGTGCCAGCAGTTTATGGACAGGGACCCTCTCTGGAAACACCATATATTTT

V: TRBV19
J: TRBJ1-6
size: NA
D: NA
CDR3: CASSIKEGSPLHF
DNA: TGTGCCAGTAGTATCAAGGAGGGCTCACCCCTCCACTTT

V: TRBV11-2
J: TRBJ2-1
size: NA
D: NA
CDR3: CASSLVLDTYNEQFF
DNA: TGTGCCAGCAGCTTAGTTCTTGACACCTACAATGAGCAGTTCTTC

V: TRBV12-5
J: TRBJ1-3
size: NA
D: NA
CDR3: CASGLVHVGEAGNTIYF
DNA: TGTGCTAGTGGTTTGGTACACGTAGGTGAGGCTGGAAACACCATATATTTT

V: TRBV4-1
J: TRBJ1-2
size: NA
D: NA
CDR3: CASSRIRQSGYGYTF
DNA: TGCGCCAGCAGCCGAATTCGACAGTCTGGATATGGCTACACCTTC

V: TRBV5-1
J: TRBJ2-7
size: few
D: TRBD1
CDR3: CASSPQGAVYEQYF
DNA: TGCGCCAGCAGCCCCCAGGGGGCGGTCTACGAGCAGTACTTC

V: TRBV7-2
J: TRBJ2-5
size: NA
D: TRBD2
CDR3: CASSSNRLAGGETQYF
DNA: TGTGCCAGCAGCTCCAACAGACTAGCGGGAGGAGAGACCCAGTACTTC

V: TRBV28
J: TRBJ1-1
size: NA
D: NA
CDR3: CASSLEEYTEAFF
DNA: TGTGCCAGCAGTCTAGAGGAATACACTGAAGCTTTCTTT

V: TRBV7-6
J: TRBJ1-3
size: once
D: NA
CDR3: CASSLARREARNTIYF
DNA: TGTGCCAGCAGCTTAGCGAGGAGGGAGGCGAGAAACACCATATATTTT

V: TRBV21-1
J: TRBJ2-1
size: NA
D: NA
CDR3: CASSKGCGLAGYNEQFF
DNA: TGTGCCAGCAGCAAAGGGTGTGGGCTAGCGGGGTACAATGAGCAGTTCTTC

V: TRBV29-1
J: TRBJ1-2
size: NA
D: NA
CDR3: CSVGEGGDYGYTF
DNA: TGCAGCGTTGGGGAGGGAGGAGACTATGGCTACACCTTC

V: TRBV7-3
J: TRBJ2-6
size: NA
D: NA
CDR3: CASSVSSGANVLTF
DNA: TGTGCCAGCAGCGTCTCCTCTGGGGCCAACGTCCTGACTTTC

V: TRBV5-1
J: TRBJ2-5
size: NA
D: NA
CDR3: CASSLRDLAAETQYF
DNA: TGCGCCAGCAGCTTGAGGGACTTAGCAGCAGAGACCCAGTACTTC

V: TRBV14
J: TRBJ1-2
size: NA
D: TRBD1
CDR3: CASSLAGGRYTF
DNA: TGTGCCAGCAGCCTCGCAGGGGGCAGGTACACCTTC

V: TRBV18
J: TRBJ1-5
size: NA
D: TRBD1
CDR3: CASSQDRGQPQHF
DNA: TGTGCCAGCTCACAGGACAGGGGACAGCCCCAGCATTTT

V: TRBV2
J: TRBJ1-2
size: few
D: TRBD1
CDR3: CASFDRVNYGYTF
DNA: TGTGCCAGCTTTGACAGGGTTAACTATGGCTACACCTTC

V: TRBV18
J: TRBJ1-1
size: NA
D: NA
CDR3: CASSPPGFRGTEAFF
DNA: TGTGCCAGCTCACCACCGGGTTTTAGAGGGACTGAAGCTTTCTTT

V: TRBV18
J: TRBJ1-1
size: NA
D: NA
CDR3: CASSRSEDTEAFF
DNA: TGTGCCAGCTCACGCAGTGAGGACACTGAAGCTTTCTTT

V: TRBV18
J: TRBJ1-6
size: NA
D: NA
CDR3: CASSPRQNNSPLHF
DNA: TGTGCCAGCTCACCGCGGCAAAATAATTCACCCCTCCACTTT

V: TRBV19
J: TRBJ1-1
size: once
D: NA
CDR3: CASSIRTENTEAFF
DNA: TGTGCCAGTAGTATCCGGACAGAGAACACTGAAGCTTTCTTT

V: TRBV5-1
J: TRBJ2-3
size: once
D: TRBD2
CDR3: CASSSGLAGSTDTQYF
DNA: TGCGCCAGCAGCAGCGGACTAGCGGGGAGCACAGATACGCAGTATTTT